Reported below is one T cell receptor (beta chain). These data come from a study of regulatory T cells in long-lasting Graves disease. Combining iRepertoire HTBI primers with Arm-PCR of CDR3 regions, the authors built TCR beta libraries. TCRdb re-called the multiplex PCR reads with MiXCR, one entry per CDR3 protein. The sample has fewer than 550,000 distinct CDR3 sequences; about 16% are singletons. CDR1 is GTSNPN, CDR2 SVGIG, per germline (reference sequence). The V gene end was trimmed by 1 base and the J gene end by 8 bases; junction bases not matched to a gene: 10. CDR3 length equals 17 residues. As for time point: newly diagnosed GD, antithyroid drugs for less than 3 months. The TCR library was made from RNA extracted from PBMCs. Separately, the same data were catalogued under a study of T cells in Graves' hyperthyroidism and ophthalmopathy.

The source is a woman aged 18-29 years with Graves disease. The V and J genes are TRBV30 and TRBJ2-2; 13 positions match TRBD2. The sample consisted of peripheral blood mononuclear cells (PBMCs), taken at new diagnosis, from a patient treated with antithyroid drugs. The CDR3 loop is CAWSALGLAGDKGELFF. As DNA, the CDR3 is TGTGCCTGGAGTGCCTTAGGACTAGCGGGAGATAAGGGGGAGCTGTTTTTT.